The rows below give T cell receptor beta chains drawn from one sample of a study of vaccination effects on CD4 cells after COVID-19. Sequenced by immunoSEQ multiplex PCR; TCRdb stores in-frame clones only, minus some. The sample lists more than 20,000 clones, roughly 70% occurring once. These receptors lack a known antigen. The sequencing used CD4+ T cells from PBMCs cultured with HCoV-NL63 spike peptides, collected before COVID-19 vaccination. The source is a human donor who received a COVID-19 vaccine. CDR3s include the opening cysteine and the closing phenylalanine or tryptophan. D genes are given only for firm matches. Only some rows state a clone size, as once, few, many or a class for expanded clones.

CASCRGQGSYEQYF	TGCGCCAGCTGCCGGGGACAGGGGTCCTACGAGCAGTACTTC	once	TRBV5-1	TRBD1	TRBJ2-7
CASSPDSRGYTF	TGTGCCAGCAGTCCCGACTCCCGTGGCTACACCTTC	few	TRBV2	-	TRBJ1-2
CASSLAPDRVGTDTQYF	TGTGCCAGCAGCTTGGCCCCCGACCGTGTCGGCACAGATACGCAGTATTTT	-	TRBV5-4	-	TRBJ2-3
CASSSVRARANYGYTF	TGTGCCAGCAGCTCCGTTCGGGCGAGAGCTAACTATGGCTACACCTTC	once	TRBV11-2	-	TRBJ1-2
CASSPTGLSGDTQYF	TGTGCCAGCTCACCAACGGGGTTAAGCGGAGATACGCAGTATTTT	-	TRBV18	-	TRBJ2-3
CASSLGGTDNEKLFF	TGCGCCAGCAGCTTGGGGGGGACAGATAATGAAAAACTGTTTTTT	-	TRBV5-1	TRBD1	TRBJ1-4
CASMRGTNQPQHF	TGTGCCAGCATGAGGGGTACAAATCAGCCCCAGCATTTT	-	TRBV6-5	-	TRBJ1-5
CSVEGRQGSVQFF	TGCAGCGTTGAAGGACGCCAGGGATCGGTCCAGTTCTTC	-	TRBV29-1	-	TRBJ2-1
CASSEAGGGVYTQYF	TGTGCCAGCAGTGAAGCCGGCGGGGGGGTTTATACGCAGTATTTT	-	TRBV6-1	TRBD2	TRBJ2-3
CASSEYRGLQAFF	TGCGCCAGCAGTGAATACAGGGGACTCCAAGCTTTCTTT	-	TRBV10-1	TRBD1	TRBJ1-1
CASGWNSNTEAFF	TGTGCCAGCGGGTGGAACTCGAACACTGAAGCTTTCTTT	few	TRBV27	-	TRBJ1-1
CASGLVLAGRTDTQYF	TGTGCTAGTGGTTTGGTACTAGCGGGGCGCACAGATACGCAGTATTTT	-	TRBV12-5	TRBD2	TRBJ2-3
CASIGIGKQYF	TGTGCCAGCATCGGAATCGGAAAGCAGTACTTC	-	TRBV2	-	TRBJ2-7
CATSRDRGQGNTIYF	TGTGCCACCAGCAGAGACAGGGGGCAGGGAAACACCATATATTTT	-	TRBV15	TRBD1	TRBJ1-3
CASSLPGQLTNYGYTF	TGTGCCAGCAGTCTCCCTGGACAGCTTACTAACTATGGCTACACCTTC	-	TRBV28	-	TRBJ1-2
CASSPIRGSSYNEQFF	TGTGCCAGCAGCCCAATTCGCGGGAGCTCCTACAATGAGCAGTTCTTC	once	TRBV11-2	TRBD2	TRBJ2-1
CASSIRLAGGVSYNEQFF	TGTGCCAGTAGTATTCGACTAGCGGGAGGTGTATCCTACAATGAGCAGTTCTTC	-	TRBV19	TRBD2	TRBJ2-1
CASSFNVDAGELFF	TGTGCCAGCAGCTTTAACGTAGACGCCGGGGAGCTGTTTTTT	-	TRBV13	-	TRBJ2-2
CASSQDSLPTGWSSPLHF	TGTGCCAGCAGCCAAGATTCCTTACCCACCGGGTGGAGTTCACCCCTCCACTTT	-	TRBV3-1/TRBV3-2	-	TRBJ1-6
CASSFGRTENSPLHF	TGTGCCAGCAGCTTTGGACGGACAGAAAATTCACCCCTCCACTTT	-	TRBV6-5	-	TRBJ1-6
CASNAQWGNEQFF	TGTGCCAGTAACGCCCAGTGGGGCAATGAGCAGTTCTTC	-	TRBV19	-	TRBJ2-1
CASNGGATDTQYF	TGTGCCAGCAACGGGGGCGCCACAGATACGCAGTATTTT	-	TRBV6-5	-	TRBJ2-3
CASSPASTNEQFF	TGCGCCAGCAGTCCGGCTAGCACAAATGAGCAGTTCTTC	-	TRBV10-1	-	TRBJ2-1
CASSPRVVIGTDTQYF	TGTGCCAGCTCACCGAGGGTGGTCATCGGCACAGATACGCAGTATTTT	-	TRBV18	-	TRBJ2-3
CASSEGNGVSETQYF	TGTGCCAGCAGCGAAGGGAATGGGGTATCGGAGACCCAGTACTTC	-	TRBV6-1	-	TRBJ2-5
CAISDSGGVYGYTF	TGTGCCATCAGTGATTCAGGGGGCGTTTATGGCTACACCTTC	-	TRBV10-3	TRBD1	TRBJ1-2
CASSLGTARRDQPQHF	TGTGCCAGCAGTTTGGGGACAGCAAGGAGGGATCAGCCCCAGCATTTT	-	TRBV27	TRBD1	TRBJ1-5
CASSGTKQGAGGSGNTIYF	TGTGCCAGCAGTGGGACTAAACAGGGGGCCGGGGGGTCTGGAAACACCATATATTTT	-	TRBV6-1	TRBD1	TRBJ1-3
CASSLSAANYEQYF	TGTGCCAGCAGCTTATCCGCGGCCAACTACGAGCAGTACTTC	-	TRBV11-2	-	TRBJ2-7
CASSYYRDNEKLFF	TGTGCCAGCAGCTACTACCGGGACAATGAAAAACTGTTTTTT	-	TRBV3-1/TRBV3-2	-	TRBJ1-4
CASSEWEWEGRNTEAFF	TGTGCCAGCAGCGAATGGGAATGGGAGGGAAGGAACACTGAAGCTTTCTTT	-	TRBV7-9	-	TRBJ1-1
CASSPLLTGAGKLFF	TGTGCCAGCAGTCCCCTCCTCACAGGGGCAGGTAAACTGTTTTTT	-	TRBV6-5	TRBD1	TRBJ1-4
CASTDRAPYEQYF	TGTGCCAGTACCGACCGGGCCCCCTACGAGCAGTACTTC	medium-sized	TRBV6-5	-	TRBJ2-7
CASSSGFGSRTYEQYF	TGTGCCAGCAGCTCCGGGTTTGGCTCAAGAACCTACGAGCAGTACTTC	once	TRBV5-4	-	TRBJ2-7
CASSVQGAVEAFF	TGTGCCAGCAGCGTACAGGGGGCGGTTGAAGCTTTCTTT	few	TRBV11-2	TRBD1	TRBJ1-1
CASSLVMEPTDTQYF	TGCGCCAGCAGCTTGGTGATGGAACCCACAGATACGCAGTATTTT	-	TRBV5-1	-	TRBJ2-3
CASSPTGVITGELFF	TGTGCCAGCAGCCCGACAGGGGTTATCACCGGGGAGCTGTTTTTT	few	TRBV27	TRBD1	TRBJ2-2
CATSNVEKLFF	TGTGCCACCAGCAACGTTGAAAAACTGTTTTTT	-	TRBV19	-	TRBJ1-4
CASTRARQVAGELFF	TGTGCCAGCACCCGGGCACGCCAGGTTGCCGGGGAGCTGTTTTTT	-	TRBV6-5	-	TRBJ2-2
CASSPGQTKETQYF	TGCGCCAGCAGCCCGGGACAGACCAAAGAGACCCAGTACTTC	-	TRBV5-1	TRBD1	TRBJ2-5
CASSQGIADSRNQPQHF	TGTGCCAGCAGCCAAGGTATTGCGGACAGTAGGAATCAGCCCCAGCATTTT	-	TRBV3-1/TRBV3-2	-	TRBJ1-5
CASSTSWTVFF	-	-	TRBV12-3/TRBV12-4	-	TRBJ2-7
CASSLIDTQYF	TGTGCCAGCAGCTTAATAGATACGCAGTATTTT	-	TRBV13	-	TRBJ2-3
CASSPGARYGYTF	TGTGCCAGCAGCCCCGGGGCCCGCTATGGCTACACCTTC	once	TRBV6-5	-	TRBJ1-2
CASSYSSIGVYEQYF	TGTGCCAGCAGTTACTCGAGTATAGGGGTCTACGAGCAGTACTTC	-	TRBV6-5	-	TRBJ2-7
CASSLGTDRKYEQYF	TGTGCCAGCTCCCTCGGGACAGATAGAAAATACGAGCAGTACTTC	-	TRBV18	TRBD1	TRBJ2-7
CASSDRAGGKEKLFF	TGTGCCAGCAGTGATAGGGCAGGGGGGAAAGAAAAACTGTTTTTT	-	TRBV25-1	TRBD1	TRBJ1-4
CASSYRGGYGEAFF	TGTGCCAGCAGTTATAGGGGGGGCTATGGTGAAGCTTTCTTT	-	TRBV6-5	-	TRBJ1-1
CAIRGQGASHFSYNEQFF	TGTGCCATCCGGGGACAGGGGGCTTCCCACTTCTCCTACAATGAGCAGTTCTTC	once	TRBV10-3	TRBD1	TRBJ2-1
CATEIGGLENTEAFF	TGTGCCACCGAAATAGGGGGGTTAGAGAACACTGAAGCTTTCTTT	-	TRBV6-5	-	TRBJ1-1
CASSLGGKVGELFF	TGTGCCAGCAGCTTAGGAGGGAAGGTCGGGGAGCTGTTTTTT	few	TRBV7-2	-	TRBJ2-2
CAISERERYNEQFF	TGTGCCATCAGTGAGCGGGAGCGCTACAATGAGCAGTTCTTC	-	TRBV10-3	-	TRBJ2-1
CASRTASTDTQYF	TGTGCCAGTAGGACAGCCAGCACAGATACGCAGTATTTT	-	TRBV19	-	TRBJ2-3